This passage covers 7 T cell receptor beta chains from one sample sequenced in a study of blood T cell repertoires in COVID-19. Libraries were prepared by immunoSEQ multiplex PCR; TCRdb keeps only in-frame clonotypes and omits some of them. The sample records about 160,000 clones, roughly 84% being singletons. Sequenced input: PBMCs or T cells enriched from blood (not recorded which). The origin of the receptors is a man in his 60s who had recovered from COVID-19.

The V and J genes are TRBV6-1 and TRBJ1-4; D is ambiguous. CDR1 is MNHNS, CDR2 SASEGT, per germline. The germline V and J ends were trimmed by 1 base and 5 bases, with 17 bases remaining between them. This CDR3 is built from 17 residues. The CDR3 spells CASSEDGTRFLNEKLFF. CDR3 bases: TGTGCCAGCAGTGAAGATGGTACGAGGTTCCTAAATGAAAAACTGTTTTTT.

This chain joins TRBV28 and TRBJ2-2; 13 nucleotides line up with TRBD2. Germline CDR1 and CDR2: MDHEN and SYDVKM. The V segment lost 8 bases and the J segment 3 bases; nucleotides outside the gene matches: 6. CDR3 length equals 16 residues. The CDR3 DNA sequence: TGTGCCAGCCTAACTAGCGGGAGGGCCTACACCGGGGAGCTGTTTTTT. This translates into CASLTSGRAYTGELFF.

This clone appeared a single time. This chain links TRBV29-1 with TRBJ2-5, with D possibly matching TRBD1 (7 bases). Trimming removed 5 bases at V and 5 bases at J, with 21 bases between. CDR3 size: 15 residues. Germline V gene data show CDR1 as SQVTM and CDR2 as ANQGSEA. CDR3 in amino acids: CSVSLLRGAGETQYF. The CDR3 DNA is TGCAGCGTTTCCCTCCTCAGGGGGGCGGGGGAGACCCAGTACTTC.

This clone has just one count. This chain joins TRBV30 and TRBJ1-6; 8 bases are shared with TRBD1. The ends lost 1 base at V and 7 bases at J; junction bases unmatched: 12. Germline V gene lookup returns CDR1 GTSNPN and CDR2 SVGIG (reference sequence). There are 17 residues in the CDR3. The CDR3 coding sequence is TGTGCCTGGAGTGCGGGAGCCGGGACAGGCTCAAATTCACCCCTCCACTTT. Its translation is CAWSAGAGTGSNSPLHF. Complete variable domain (other parts from reference TRBV30 and TRBJ1-6): SQTIHQWPATLVQPVGSPLSLECTVEGTSNPNLYWYRQAAGRGLQLLFYSVGIGQISSEVPQNLSASRPQDRQFILSSKKLLLSDSGFYLCAWSAGAGTGSNSPLHFGNGTRLTVT.

This clone appeared once. J is TRBJ1-6 and V is TRBV3-1 (or the pseudogene TRBV3-2), with D maybe TRBD1 (5 bases). Trimming removed 3 bases at V and 0 bases at J, with 9 bases between. Germline assignment: CDR1 LGHDT and CDR2 YNNKEL (reference sequence). The CDR3 consists of 16 residues. The CDR3 bases are TGTGCCAGCAGCCACAGGGCCCTCTCCTATAATTCACCCCTCCACTTT. Its translation: CASSHRALSYNSPLHF.

The V call is TRBV7-9, the J call TRBJ2-1; no clear D gene. CDR1 is SEHNR, CDR2 FQNEAQ, per germline (reference sequence). There are 16 residues in the CDR3. V was shortened by 1 base and J by 0 bases, with 10 bases between the two germline ends. CDR3 in DNA: TGTGCCAGCAGCTTAGACTGGGCAGGCTCCTACAATGAGCAGTTCTTC. Translating it yields CASSLDWAGSYNEQFF.

This clone was seen more than once but under ten times. DNA for the CDR3: TGTGCCAGCAGTCCGTCCGTATCCGGTCTAGCGGGAGATACAGATACGCAGTATTTT. Protein sequence: CASSPSVSGLAGDTDTQYF. The rearrangement uses TRBV28 and TRBJ2-3, with 10 bases aligning to TRBD2. This CDR3 region has 19 residues. V was clipped by 5 bases and J by 3 bases; unmatched bases: 17. Looked up from germline, CDR1 is MDHEN and CDR2 is SYDVKM.